A single sample is the source of the 17 T cell receptor beta chains below, sequenced in a study of CD8 T cells in Susac syndrome. RNA amounts of 0.5 to 1 ug underwent reverse transcription with random hexamers. TCRdb reprocessed the immunoSEQ multiplex PCR reads via MiXCR and lists one record per CDR3 protein. The table has about 210,000 distinct CDR3 sequences, 85% to 95% seen once; the top ten hold around 0.1%. Source material: CD4+ T cells from PBMCs. The receptors stem from a human donor in good health.

This clonotype came up a few times. The V gene is TRBV12-3 or TRBV12-4, the J gene TRBJ1-2, with a tentative D call TRBD1 (6 bases). V was cut by 5 bases and J by 8 bases, with 15 bases left in between. The CDR3 is 13 residues long. In DNA, the CDR3 is TGTGCCAGCAGTCAGGGCCAAGGGGGAGGCTACACCTTC. It yields the protein CASSQGQGGGYTF.

V is TRBV20-1 and J is TRBJ2-7, with no clear D. The germline V gene has CDR1 DFQATT and CDR2 SNEGSKA (reference sequence). This CDR3 contains 11 residues. V lost 2 bases, J lost 5 bases, and 7 bases lay in between. CDR3 bases: TGCAGTGCTAGAACAGCAAACGAGCAGTACGTC. This codes for CSARTANEQYV.

The chain couples TRBV30 to TRBJ1-4; D gene unclear. V was cut by 5 bases and J by 5 bases, with 6 bases left in between. CDR1 is GTSNPN and CDR2 is SVGIG in the germline V gene (reference sequence). CDR3 length: 11 residues. CDR3 protein: CAWEENEKLFF. The CDR3 coding sequence is TGTGCCTGGGAAGAAAATGAAAAACTGTTTTTT. The whole variable domain, filled in from reference TRBV30 and TRBJ1-4, reads SQTIHQWPATLVQPVGSPLSLECTVEGTSNPNLYWYRQAAGRGLQLLFYSVGIGQISSEVPQNLSASRPQDRQFILSSKKLLLSDSGFYLCAWEENEKLFFGSGTQLSVL.

This chain links TRBV2 with TRBJ2-1; no firm D call. This CDR3 region has 10 residues. V was cut by 1 base and J by 15 bases, with 7 bases left in between. Germline CDR1 and CDR2: SNHLY and FYNNEI. The CDR3 sequence is CASSEGGLFF. DNA of the CDR3: TGTGCCAGCAGTGAAGGCGGCTTGTTCTTC.

Written as DNA, the CDR3 is TGCAGCTCCAGCCCAGGGTCGCGCGATGAGCAGTTCTTC. Translating it yields CSSSPGSRDEQFF. The rearrangement links TRBV29-1 to TRBJ2-1; D perhaps matches TRBD1 (5 bases). The ends were cut back, 8 bases at V and 8 bases at J, with 19 bases in the middle. The CDR3 has 13 residues. Germline CDR1 SQVTM, CDR2 ANQGSEA.

The V and J genes are TRBV20-1 and TRBJ1-2; D gene uncertain. Trimming took 5 bases from V and 7 from J, leaving 11 bases between them. Germline CDR1 DFQATT, CDR2 SNEGSKA (reference sequence). The CDR3 totals 11 residues. As DNA, the CDR3 is TGCAGTGCTGATAATAGGGCTGGCTACACCTTC. Translated: CSADNRAGYTF.

Concerning this clonotype: Its ends do not fully match the called genes, so a read error is possible. The rearrangement links TRBV20-1 to TRBJ2-3, with D possibly TRBD2 on 5 matching bases. The germline gives CDR1 DFQATT, CDR2 SNEGSKA (reference sequence). The CDR3 has 13 residues. CDR3 in DNA: TGCAGTGCCAGAGGGCAGGCGGGAGATACGCAGTATTTT. Amino acids: CSARGQAGDTQYF.

V is TRBV15 and J is TRBJ2-2; TRBD1 aligns across 8 bases. With V trimmed by 1 base and J by 4 bases, 8 bases remained unmatched. The CDR3 extends over 17 amino acids. CDR1 is LNHNV, CDR2 YYDKDF, per germline (reference sequence). As DNA, the CDR3 is TGTGCCACCAGCAGAGTTCTCGGACAGGGAGGCACCGGGGAGCTGTTTTTT. It is translated as CATSRVLGQGGTGELFF.

The chain is built from TRBV11-2 and TRBJ2-3; unclear D gene. With 1 base removed from V and 1 base from J, the gap between germline ends came to 9 bases. The germline V gene has CDR1 SGHAT and CDR2 FQNNGV. The CDR3 contains 15 residues. The CDR3, as DNA: TGTGCCAGCAGCTTAGGTTCCAGAGGCACAGATACGCAGTATTTT. This sequence encodes CASSLGSRGTDTQYF. Full variable domain (outside the CDR3, taken from reference TRBV11-2 and TRBJ2-3): EAGVAQSPRYKIIEKRQSVAFWCNPISGHATLYWYQQILGQGPKLLIQFQNNGVVDDSQLPKDRFSAERLKGVDSTLKIQPAKLEDSAVYLCASSLGSRGTDTQYFGPGTRLTVL.

The rearrangement joins TRBV27 to TRBJ2-6, with D unclear. This CDR3 region has 13 residues. The germline V gene has CDR1 MNHEY and CDR2 SMNVEV (reference sequence). Between the trimmed V and J ends, which lost 6 bases and 1 base, there was a span of 4 bases. CDR3: CASRQSGANVLTF. The DNA for the CDR3 is TGTGCCAGCAGGCAGTCTGGGGCCAACGTCCTGACTTTC.

V is TRBV29-1 and J is TRBJ2-5, with TRBD1 matching over 7 bases. The V segment lost 6 bases and the J segment 4 bases; nucleotides outside the gene matches: 11. Germline V lookup: CDR1 SQVTM, CDR2 ANQGSEA. The CDR3 is made up of 14 amino acids. The CDR3 DNA sequence: TGCAGCGTCGCACGACAGGGCGCGGGAGAGACCCAGTACTTC. Translation: CSVARQGAGETQYF.

The chain joins TRBV7-2 to TRBJ1-6, with D hard to call. CDR1 is SGHTA and CDR2 is FQGNSA in the germline V gene. This CDR3 region has 13 residues. The V and J ends lost 2 bases and 7 bases respectively, with 6 bases between them. The CDR3 sequence is CASSLTSNSPLHF. As DNA, the CDR3 is TGTGCCAGCAGCTTAACCAGCAATTCACCCCTCCACTTT.

This clonotype was seen more than once but under ten times. CDR3 sequence reads: CASAGESDTQYF. CDR3 DNA sequence: TGTGCCAGCGCGGGGGAATCCGATACGCAGTATTTT. This chain links TRBV6-1 with TRBJ2-3; 7 bases are a match to TRBD2. This CDR3 comprises 12 residues. V lost 8 bases, J lost 6 bases, and 5 bases stayed unmatched. Germline V CDR1 and CDR2: MNHNS, SASEGT.

V gene TRBV12-3 or TRBV12-4 combines with J gene TRBJ2-1; D is unclear. V gave up 5 bases and J gave up 5 bases, with 7 bases separating them. This CDR3 is 12 amino acids long. The CDR3 bases are TGTGCCAGCAGTCCTTTGCACAATGAGCAGTTCTTC. Its protein product is CASSPLHNEQFF.

The gene calls are TRBV30 and TRBJ2-1; 7 nucleotides agree with TRBD1. Germline CDR1 is GTSNPN and CDR2 is SVGIG (reference sequence). The V and J ends lost 0 bases and 7 bases, in that order; junction bases with no gene match: 6. The CDR3 loop spans 14 amino acids. CDR3 nucleotides: TGTGCCTGGAGTGTCGAGGGGGCCACTAATGAGCAGTTCTTC. Translating it yields CAWSVEGATNEQFF.

The genes are TRBV28 and TRBJ1-5, with a weak D call TRBD1 (5 bases). Trimming pared 8 bases from V and 4 bases from J, leaving 9 bases between. The germline gives CDR1 MDHEN, CDR2 SYDVKM. The length of the CDR3 is 12 residues. CDR3 sequence (DNA): TGTGCCAGCGGGGGGATTAATCAGCCCCAGCATTTT. As protein: CASGGINQPQHF. Combining the CDR3 with reference TRBV28 and TRBJ1-5 gives the whole variable domain DVKVTQSSRYLVKRTGEKVFLECVQDMDHENMFWYRQDPGLGLRLIYFSYDVKMKEKGDIPEGYSVSREKKERFSLILESASTNQTSMYLCASGGINQPQHFGDGTRLSIL.

The chain combines TRBV27 with TRBJ1-1; the D is unclear. The V and J ends lost 2 bases and 3 bases respectively, with 16 bases between them. Per germline, CDR1 MNHEY and CDR2 SMNVEV (reference sequence). This CDR3 is built from 16 residues. Written as DNA, the CDR3 is TGTGCCAGCAGTTTACAGCCCCCCCGGGGTCACACTGAAGCTTTCTTT. Translation: CASSLQPPRGHTEAFF.